This TCR beta chain was recorded in a study of T cells in Graves' hyperthyroidism and ophthalmopathy. General study points: Appearing also in blood were most of the thyroid clonotypes expanded above 0.001.

This CDR3 contains 17 residues. Trimming cost V 5 bases and J 4 bases, with 18 bases left between them. From germline, CDR1 is MDHEN and CDR2 SYDVKM. TCR beta CDR3 sequences were amplified from RNA transcripts. HTBI primers were used for first-round RT-PCR of the TCR CDR3. TCRdb itself ran the multiplex PCR reads through MiXCR, one entry per CDR3 protein. The sample lists under 350,000 distinct CDR3 sequences, about 25% occurring once. In regard to this clonotype: Its antigen is as yet unknown.

The patients, who ranged from 18 to 65 in age, presented with newly diagnosed hyperthyroidism lasting under 2 months. Exclusion followed for patients with uncontrolled infection, other autoimmune disease, pregnancy or lactation. A sample of blood taken at first hyperthyroidism diagnosis preceded any ophthalmopathy symptoms. This TCR was sampled from a man aged 35 to 55 with Graves' hyperthyroidism that later progressed to Graves' ophthalmopathy. This chain connects TRBV28 to TRBJ1-6; no firm D call. Sequenced sample: blood. CDR3 sequence reads: CASSPHSGLPYNSPLHF. CDR3 in DNA: TGTGCCAGCAGTCCTCATTCCGGACTCCCTTATAATTCACCCCTCCACTTT.